This passage covers 12 T cell receptor beta chains from one sample sequenced in a study of T cell repertoires in cytomegalovirus infection. TCRdb ran MiXCR on the reads and lists one entry per CDR3 protein. The repertoire holds more than 300,000 distinct CDR3 sequences, roughly 34% seen once, with approximately 15% in the top ten. Antigen specificity for these receptors is unknown. The source was cultured PBMCs, collected from culture after CMV antigen stimulation. The origin of the receptors is a human donor in good health (CMV status not recorded). Some clones in this sample may be carry-over from other donors' samples.

V usage is TRBV7-2 and J usage is TRBJ2-1; 8 bases agree with TRBD2. The germline CDR1 and CDR2 sequences are SGHTA and FQGNSA. Trimming removed 5 bases from V and 8 bases from J; junction bases left unmatched: 14. CDR3 size: 16 residues. The DNA of the CDR3 is TGTGCCAGCAGCCCTTTAGCGGGGTTAGGTCGCTATGAGCAGTTCTTC. It codes for CASSPLAGLGRYEQFF. Looking up the rest from reference TRBV7-2 and TRBJ2-1 gives the full variable domain: GAGVSQSPSNKVTEKGKDVELRCDPISGHTALYWYRQSLGQGLEFLIYFQGNSAPDKSGLPSDRFSAERTGGSVSTLTIQRTQQEDSAVYLCASSPLAGLGRYEQFFGPGTRLTVL.

This clonotype has only one observation. The chain combines TRBV9 with TRBJ2-2; D is ambiguous. The germline CDR1 and CDR2 sequences are SGDLS and YYNGEE. This CDR3 is built from 15 residues. Deletions cut 0 bases from V and 4 bases from J, with 10 bases between. This CDR3 reads CASSVDLGFTGELFF. The CDR3, as DNA: TGTGCCAGCAGCGTAGATCTGGGTTTCACCGGGGAGCTGTTTTTT.

This clonotype was seen a few times. V gene TRBV7-2 combines with J gene TRBJ2-7; D might be TRBD1 (5 bases). The CDR3 has 15 amino acids. Germline values: CDR1 SGHTA, CDR2 FQGNSA. V was pared by 0 bases and J by 2 bases, with 11 bases between. CDR3 DNA: TGTGCCAGCAGCTTAGCATGGACAACAACCTACGAGCAGTACTTC. Its protein is CASSLAWTTTYEQYF.

V is TRBV6-1 and J is TRBJ1-3, with TRBD1 matching 7 bases. Germline CDR1 is MNHNS and CDR2 is SASEGT. This CDR3 spans 16 amino acids. V lost 2 bases, J lost 4 bases, and 8 bases stayed unmatched. The CDR3 coding sequence is TGTGCCAGCAGTGAACACCGGACAGGAGAAGGAAACACCATATATTTT. Amino acids: CASSEHRTGEGNTIYF.

This clonotype was counted a few times. The chain employs TRBV7-9 and TRBJ1-1; tentatively, D is TRBD1 (6 bases). V was trimmed by 7 bases and J by 7 bases, leaving 19 bases between them. This CDR3 has 14 residues. The germline V gene encodes CDR1 SEHNR and CDR2 FQNEAQ (reference sequence). The CDR3 nucleotides are TGTGCCAGCACCTCAATGGGGGGGGCGGTTGAAGCTTTCTTT. The encoded protein is CASTSMGGAVEAFF.

There are many counts of this clonotype. The gene calls are TRBV7-2 and TRBJ1-1; D ambiguous. V lost 5 bases, J lost 10 bases, and 11 bases lay in between. This CDR3 is 11 amino acids long. Per germline, CDR1 SGHTA and CDR2 FQGNSA. CDR3 in DNA: TGTGCCAGCAGCCCCGGGGTACGAGCTTTCTTT. Translated: CASSPGVRAFF.

This clonotype was picked up many times. The rearrangement links TRBV7-8 to TRBJ2-1, with 7 bases lining up with TRBD2. Germline V gene data show CDR1 as SGHVS and CDR2 as FQNEAQ. V lost 3 bases, J lost 2 bases, and 7 bases stayed unmatched. This CDR3 has 16 residues. CDR3 DNA sequence: TGTGCCAGCAGCTTGGTTGGCGGGAGAACCTACAATGAGCAGTTCTTC. Translating gives CASSLVGGRTYNEQFF.

J is TRBJ1-4 and V is TRBV20-1, with D possibly being TRBD1 (6 bases). CDR1 DFQATT and CDR2 SNEGSKA come from the germline V gene (reference sequence). CDR3 size: 12 residues. With 1 base removed from V and 6 bases from J, the gap between germline ends came to 6 bases. The CDR3 region is CSARGTDEKLFF. The CDR3 coding sequence is TGCAGTGCTAGAGGGACAGATGAAAAACTGTTTTTT.

With respect to this clonotype: Germline is not matched at one junction end, which may reflect a read error. The chain combines TRBV6-2 or TRBV6-3 with TRBJ2-2; D possibly matches TRBD1 or TRBD2 (5 bases each). Germline V gene data show CDR1 as MNHEY and CDR2 as SVGEGT. This CDR3 is 17 amino acids long. CDR3 residues: CASSYLGAPWITGELVF. DNA for the CDR3: TGTGCCAGCAGTTACCTAGGGGCGCCTTGGATCACCGGGGAGCTGGTTTTT.

This sequence joins TRBV12-3 or TRBV12-4 and TRBJ1-4; D may be TRBD1 (6 bases). V was trimmed by 6 bases and J by 7 bases, leaving 15 bases between them. The CDR3 covers 14 residues. The DNA for the CDR3 is TGTGCCAGCAGCCGACAGGCAAAGGTTGAAAAACTGTTTTTT. Translation gives CASSRQAKVEKLFF.

V usage is TRBV19 and J usage is TRBJ2-1, with 11 nucleotides matching TRBD2. Trimming took 5 bases from V and 7 from J; bases not matched to a gene: 4. Germline assignment: CDR1 LNHDA and CDR2 SQIVND (reference sequence). CDR3 length equals 14 residues. The CDR3 DNA reads as TGTGCCAGTAGTGAGAGGACTAGCGGGAATGAGCAGTTCTTC. Amino acids: CASSERTSGNEQFF. Drawing the rest from reference TRBV19 and TRBJ2-1, the complete variable domain is DGGITQSPKYLFRKEGQNVTLSCEQNLNHDAMYWYRQDPGQGLRLIYYSQIVNDFQKGDIAEGYSVSREKKESFPLTVTSAQKNPTAFYLCASSERTSGNEQFFGPGTRLTVL.

Regarding this clonotype: As the CDR3 is not closed by the conserved phenylalanine or tryptophan, this likely results from a read error. The limits of the CDR3 on the DNA are not certain, so only TCRdb's listed CDR3 is given. CDR3 residues: CASSPSGTGPSLL. The rearrangement uses TRBV18 and TRBJ1-1; TRBD1 reflects the table's D call only, with no check against the DNA. CDR1 is KGHSH and CDR2 is LQKENI in the germline V gene. Inclusive of both ends, the CDR3 amounts to 13 amino acids.